This entry lists 27 T cell receptor beta chains sequenced from one sample in a study of beta chain features in type 1 diabetes. Study observations and caveats: In every one of the four CD4+ subsets, TCRB CDR3s were moderately but significantly shorter in Type 1 diabetes patients.

Reverse transcribing all isolated RNA meant expressed TCRB transcripts were sequenced. Sequenced by immunoSEQ multiplex PCR; TCRdb stores in-frame clones only, minus some. This sample has about 160,000 clones, with around 63% found just once. The antigens of these receptors remain unknown. The sample comprised naive CD4+ T cells from blood. The receptors originated from a man aged 25 to 45 with type 1 diabetes.

The chain joins TRBV5-1 to TRBJ2-3; D unresolved. The germline V and J ends were trimmed by 2 bases and 4 bases, with 11 bases remaining between them. The CDR3 loop spans 14 amino acids. The germline V gene has CDR1 SGHRS and CDR2 YFSETQ. CDR3 region: CASSFQPPPDTQYF. The CDR3 bases are TGCGCCAGCAGCTTTCAGCCGCCCCCAGATACGCAGTATTTT.

Written as DNA, the CDR3 is TGTGCCAGCAGCTTGACGAGACAGGGGGCGTATGAGACCCAGTACTTC. Its protein product is CASSLTRQGAYETQYF. The chain carries TRBV9 and TRBJ2-5; 10 nucleotides line up with TRBD1. Trimming cost V 4 bases and J 5 bases; bases outside gene matches: 11. Germline assignment: CDR1 SGDLS and CDR2 YYNGEE. The CDR3 contains 16 residues.

The gene calls are TRBV7-9 and TRBJ1-1, with D hard to call. Germline loops: CDR1 SEHNR, CDR2 FQNEAQ (reference sequence). CDR3 length equals 13 residues. The germline V and J ends were trimmed by 3 bases and 5 bases, with 10 bases remaining between them. Here the CDR3 reads CASSFASVTEAFF. Written as DNA, the CDR3 is TGTGCCAGCAGCTTTGCTAGTGTGACTGAAGCTTTCTTT.

The J gene is TRBJ2-1, the V gene TRBV25-1; the match to TRBD1 covers 9 bases. The CDR3 length is 16 residues. Per the germline V gene, CDR1 is MGHDK and CDR2 is SYGVNS. Unmatched junction bases numbered 4, after V lost 4 bases and J lost 0 bases. The CDR3 bases are TGTGCCAGCAGTGCCGGGACAGGGAGCTCCTACAATGAGCAGTTCTTC. Its protein product is CASSAGTGSSYNEQFF. Based on the CDR3 plus reference TRBV25-1 and TRBJ2-1, the full variable domain is EADIYQTPRYLVIGTGKKITLECSQTMGHDKMYWYQQDPGMELHLIHYSYGVNSTEKGDLSSESTVSRIRTEHFPLTLESARPSHTSQYLCASSAGTGSSYNEQFFGPGTRLTVL.

There are a few counts of this clone. The gene calls are TRBV9 and TRBJ1-1, with D possibly TRBD1 on 6 matching bases. This CDR3 is 15 amino acids long. Looked up from germline, CDR1 is SGDLS and CDR2 is YYNGEE. V was cut by 1 base and J by 0 bases, with 10 bases left in between. The CDR3 region has the DNA TGTGCCAGCAGCGTACTGGGGACAATGAACACTGAAGCTTTCTTT. Amino acid sequence: CASSVLGTMNTEAFF.

The chain is built from TRBV28 and TRBJ1-4; D remains ambiguous. Germline V lookup: CDR1 MDHEN, CDR2 SYDVKM. V was trimmed by 2 bases and J by 4 bases, leaving 11 bases between them. CDR3 length: 15 amino acids. CDR3 loop: CASSLRGSDNEKLFF. As DNA, the CDR3 is TGTGCCAGCAGTTTAAGAGGCAGCGATAATGAAAAACTGTTTTTT.

V usage is TRBV10-3 and J usage is TRBJ2-1; D gene uncertain. Between the trimmed V and J ends, which lost 7 bases and 7 bases, there was a span of 11 bases. CDR3 length: 12 residues. Germline CDR1 ENHRY, CDR2 SYGVKD. The chain's CDR3 is CAIKEGMNEQFF. The CDR3 nucleotides are TGTGCCATCAAGGAAGGGATGAATGAGCAGTTCTTC.

This clone was recorded a few times. The chain links TRBV5-6 to TRBJ2-3, with TRBD2 matching over 9 bases. V lost 0 bases to trimming and J lost 1 base; unmatched junction nucleotides: 0. This CDR3 is built from 15 residues. CDR1 is SGHDT, CDR2 YYEEEE, per germline. DNA of the CDR3: TGTGCCAGCAGCTTGGGGACTAGCGGCACAGATACGCAGTATTTT. Its translation: CASSLGTSGTDTQYF. Using reference TRBV5-6 and TRBJ2-3 for the parts outside the CDR3, the full variable domain is DAGVTQSPTHLIKTRGQQVTLRCSPKSGHDTVSWYQQALGQGPQFIFQYYEEEERQRGNFPDRFSGHQFPNYSSELNVNALLLGDSALYLCASSLGTSGTDTQYFGPGTRLTVL.

The rearrangement uses TRBV5-1 and TRBJ1-2; D unresolved. This CDR3 is 13 amino acids long. CDR1 is SGHRS, CDR2 YFSETQ, per germline. V was cut by 2 bases and J by 2 bases, with 7 bases left in between. CDR3 bases: TGCGCCAGCAGCTTCGAAGGGAACTATGGCTACACCTTC. Translation gives CASSFEGNYGYTF.

The J gene is TRBJ2-3, the V gene TRBV29-1; D unresolved. V lost 4 bases to trimming and J lost 7 bases, with 9 bases between them. The CDR3 runs to 11 residues. Germline V gene lookup returns CDR1 SQVTM and CDR2 ANQGSEA. CDR3 region: CSVASLNTQYF. In DNA, the CDR3 is TGCAGCGTTGCTTCCCTTAATACGCAGTATTTT.

This clone was detected only a few times. This is likely a read error, given that the CDR3 carries no conserved phenylalanine or tryptophan at its end. Because the CDR3's place on the DNA is in doubt, the DNA is left out and the CDR3 is given as listed by TCRdb. This chain links TRBV5-6 with TRBJ1-1; TRBD1 is the table's D call, not checked against the DNA. Germline V lookup: CDR1 SGHDT, CDR2 YYEEEE. Both ends counted, the CDR3 spans 9 residues. CDR3 sequence reads: CASVWKGVR.

A few counts support this clone. This sequence joins TRBV5-1 and TRBJ2-3; TRBD1 matches 7 bases. With 6 bases clipped from V and 3 bases from J, the junction kept 10 bases outside the gene matches. Per germline, CDR1 SGHRS and CDR2 YFSETQ. The CDR3 has 15 residues. The CDR3 sequence is CASIERGQVTDTQYF. For the CDR3, the DNA is TGCGCCAGCATCGAGAGGGGGCAAGTGACAGATACGCAGTATTTT.

This clone was detected a few times. The chain recombines TRBV18 with TRBJ2-7, with 7 nucleotides matching TRBD1. Unmatched junction bases numbered 2, after V lost 6 bases and J lost 3 bases. CDR1 is KGHSH, CDR2 LQKENI, per germline. The CDR3 runs to 12 residues. Here the CDR3 DNA reads TGTGCCAGCTCGAGGGACAGCTACGAGCAGTACTTC. Encoded protein: CASSRDSYEQYF.

The V and J genes are TRBV7-2 and TRBJ2-5; D is undetermined. The CDR3 sequence is 14 residues long. The V gene's germline CDR1 is SGHTA and CDR2 FQGNSA. Trimming removed 1 base from V and 0 bases from J, with 6 bases in between. This CDR3 is CASSLVSDQETQYF. The DNA for the CDR3 is TGTGCCAGCAGCTTAGTATCGGACCAAGAGACCCAGTACTTC.

In this sample, this clone turned up once. The gene calls are TRBV7-2 and TRBJ2-6; D possibly uses TRBD1 or TRBD2 (6 bases each). V was trimmed by 5 bases and J by 2 bases, leaving 16 bases between them. CDR1 SGHTA and CDR2 FQGNSA come from the germline V gene. This CDR3 contains 17 residues. The CDR3 DNA reads as TGTGCCAGCAGCCCTCCTCGGGGGCTAGCTGGGGCCAACGTCCTGACTTTC. This codes for CASSPPRGLAGANVLTF.

For this clone: This specimen includes other DNA sequences encoding the same CDR3. The CDR3 region has the DNA TGTGCCACCAGCAGAGACGGGGAGACCCAGTACTTC. Its translation is CATSRDGETQYF. The rearrangement links TRBV15 to TRBJ2-5; D gene ambiguous. V dropped 0 bases and J dropped 5 bases, with 4 bases sitting between them. Germline V gene lookup returns CDR1 LNHNV and CDR2 YYDKDF (reference sequence). This CDR3 is 12 amino acids long. Combining the CDR3 with reference TRBV15 and TRBJ2-5 gives the whole variable domain DAMVIQNPRYQVTQFGKPVTLSCSQTLNHNVMYWYQQKSSQAPKLLFHYYDKDFNNEADTPDNFQSRRPNTSFCFLDIRSPGLGDTAMYLCATSRDGETQYFGPGTRLLVL.

The chain recombines TRBV5-1 with TRBJ2-3; TRBD2 matches 8 bases. With V trimmed by 4 bases and J by 4 bases, 5 bases remained unmatched. CDR3 size: 14 residues. Germline V CDR1 and CDR2: SGHRS, YFSETQ. The CDR3 DNA reads as TGCGCCAGCAGCCTACCGACTAGCGCAGATACGCAGTATTTT. Protein: CASSLPTSADTQYF.

V usage is TRBV28 and J usage is TRBJ1-6; TRBD1 agrees at 9 bases. Germline loops: CDR1 MDHEN, CDR2 SYDVKM. J gave up 8 bases and V 6 bases, and 8 bases lay outside the gene matches. The CDR3 runs 15 residues. Here the CDR3 reads CASSSPGQGHSPLHF. The CDR3 DNA reads as TGTGCCAGCAGCTCACCCGGACAGGGGCATTCACCCCTCCACTTT. Looking up the rest from reference TRBV28 and TRBJ1-6 gives the full variable domain: DVKVTQSSRYLVKRTGEKVFLECVQDMDHENMFWYRQDPGLGLRLIYFSYDVKMKEKGDIPEGYSVSREKKERFSLILESASTNQTSMYLCASSSPGQGHSPLHFGNGTRLTVT.

The chain recombines TRBV27 with TRBJ2-5; 9 nucleotides match TRBD2. From germline, CDR1 is MNHEY and CDR2 SMNVEV (reference sequence). The CDR3 runs 14 residues. V dropped 3 bases and J dropped 2; count of bases not matched to a gene: 1. This CDR3 reads CASSFGLAQETQYF. Here the CDR3 DNA reads TGTGCCAGCAGTTTCGGACTAGCGCAAGAGACCCAGTACTTC.

This chain joins TRBV9 and TRBJ2-5, with a weak D call TRBD2 (6 bases). V gave up 1 base and J gave up 1 base, with 11 bases separating them. The germline V gene encodes CDR1 SGDLS and CDR2 YYNGEE. CDR3 size: 15 residues. CDR3 in DNA: TGTGCCAGCAGCGTACTGGCGGGGACCCAAGAGACCCAGTACTTC. Its translation is CASSVLAGTQETQYF.

V and J are TRBV21-1 and TRBJ2-4; the D call of TRBD1 is as the table states it, not checked on the DNA. TRBV21-1 is tagged as a pseudogene. This CDR3 has 15 residues. The CDR3 region has the DNA TGTGCCAGCAGCAAAGACGTTCCGGACACGGACATTCAGTACTTC. This sequence encodes CASSKDVPDTDIQYF.

This clone was counted a few times. The chain combines TRBV30 with TRBJ1-1, with TRBD1 matching over 8 bases. V gave up 7 bases and J gave up 4 bases; unmatched junction bases: 2. The CDR3 has 11 amino acids. Germline V CDR1 and CDR2: GTSNPN, SVGIG (reference sequence). Written as DNA, the CDR3 is TGTGCCTTAACAGGGGGCACTGAAGCTTTCTTT. Protein: CALTGGTEAFF.

This chain links TRBV7-8 with TRBJ2-6; perhaps TRBD2 as D (5 bases). Germline CDR1 reads SGHVS; CDR2 reads FQNEAQ. Between the trimmed V and J ends, which lost 6 bases and 3 bases, there was a span of 15 bases. The CDR3 spans 16 residues. CDR3 in amino acids: CASRTTGLSGANVLTF. The CDR3 nucleotides are TGTGCCAGCAGAACCACCGGACTTAGTGGGGCCAACGTCCTGACTTTC.

This clone was seen more than once but under ten times. This chain uses TRBV29-1 with TRBJ1-1, with 7 bases identical to TRBD1. Germline V lookup: CDR1 SQVTM, CDR2 ANQGSEA. The CDR3 spans 10 residues. V was clipped by 6 bases and J by 7 bases; unmatched bases: 2. The CDR3 sequence: CSVGTVEAFF. For the CDR3, the DNA is TGCAGCGTCGGGACAGTTGAAGCTTTCTTT. The whole variable domain, filled in from reference TRBV29-1 and TRBJ1-1, reads SAVISQKPSRDICQRGTSLTIQCQVDSQVTMMFWYRQQPGQSLTLIATANQGSEATYESGFVIDKFPISRPNLTFSTLTVSNMSPEDSSIYLCSVGTVEAFFGQGTRLTVV.

Remarks on this clone: Other DNA sequences from this sample encode an identical CDR3 as well. V and J are TRBV4-3 and TRBJ2-7; 7 bases are shared with TRBD1. The CDR3 is 13 amino acids. The V and J ends lost 4 bases and 3 bases, in that order; junction bases with no gene match: 3. Germline values: CDR1 LGHNA, CDR2 YSLEER. This CDR3 reads CASSPRQGYEQYF. CDR3 bases: TGCGCCAGCAGCCCTAGACAGGGCTACGAGCAGTACTTC.

The chain is built from TRBV13 and TRBJ1-2; a weak D match, TRBD1 (5 bases). V shed 5 bases and J shed 2 bases, with 9 bases lying between them. Germline lookup yields CDR1 PRHDT and CDR2 FYEKMQ (reference sequence). The CDR3 sequence is 13 residues long. CDR3 coding DNA: TGTGCCAGCAGCCCGACAGAAAACTATGGCTACACCTTC. It codes for CASSPTENYGYTF.

The V gene is TRBV7-8, the J gene TRBJ2-7; weak D call: TRBD2 (6 bases). The CDR3 has 13 residues. Germline V gene sequence: CDR1 SGHVS, CDR2 FQNEAQ. Trimming pared 7 bases from V and 6 bases from J, leaving 16 bases between. CDR3: CASKRDSMVEQYF. The CDR3 DNA sequence: TGTGCCAGCAAGAGGGACTCTATGGTCGAGCAGTACTTC.